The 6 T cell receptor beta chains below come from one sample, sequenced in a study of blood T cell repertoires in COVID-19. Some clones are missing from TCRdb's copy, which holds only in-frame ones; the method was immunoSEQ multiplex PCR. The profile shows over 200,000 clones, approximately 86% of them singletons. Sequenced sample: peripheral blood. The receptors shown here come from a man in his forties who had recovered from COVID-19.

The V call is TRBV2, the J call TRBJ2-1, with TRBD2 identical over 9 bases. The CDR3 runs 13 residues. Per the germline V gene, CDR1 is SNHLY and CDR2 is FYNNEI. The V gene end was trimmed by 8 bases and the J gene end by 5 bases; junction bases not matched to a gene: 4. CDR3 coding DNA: TGTGCCAGCTCTAGCGGGATGAACAATGAGCAGTTCTTC. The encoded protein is CASSSGMNNEQFF.

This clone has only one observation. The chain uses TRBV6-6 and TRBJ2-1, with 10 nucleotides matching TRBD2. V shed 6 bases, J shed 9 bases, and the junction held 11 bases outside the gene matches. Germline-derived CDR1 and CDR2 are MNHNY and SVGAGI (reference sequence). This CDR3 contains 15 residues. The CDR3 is CASSPWVAGGGEQFF. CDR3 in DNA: TGTGCCAGCAGCCCCTGGGTAGCGGGAGGAGGTGAGCAGTTCTTC.

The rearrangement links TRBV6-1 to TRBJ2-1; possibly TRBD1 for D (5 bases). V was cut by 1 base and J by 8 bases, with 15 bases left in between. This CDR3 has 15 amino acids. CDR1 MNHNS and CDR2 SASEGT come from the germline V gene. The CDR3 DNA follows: TGTGCCAGCAGTGAAGAGGCAGGGTCGTGGCATGAGCAGTTCTTC. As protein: CASSEEAGSWHEQFF.

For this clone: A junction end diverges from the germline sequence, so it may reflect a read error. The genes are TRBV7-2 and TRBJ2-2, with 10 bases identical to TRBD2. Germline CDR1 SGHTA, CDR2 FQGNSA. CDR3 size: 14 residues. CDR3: CASSIAGGTGELFF. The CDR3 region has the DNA TGTGCCAGCAGCATAGCGGGGGGCACCGGGGAGCTGTTTTTT. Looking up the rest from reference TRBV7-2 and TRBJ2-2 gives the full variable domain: GAGVSQSPSNKVTEKGKDVELRCDPISGHTALYWYRQSLGQGLEFLIYFQGNSAPDKSGLPSDRFSAERTGGSVSTLTIQRTQQEDSAVYLCASSIAGGTGELFFGEGSRLTVL.

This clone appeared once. CDR3 sequence reads: CASRARFSSYEQYF. CDR3 DNA: TGTGCCAGTAGAGCCAGGTTTTCCTCCTACGAGCAGTACTTC. The J gene is TRBJ2-7, the V gene TRBV19; D not resolved. V was trimmed by 6 bases and J by 0 bases, leaving 12 bases between them. In germline, CDR1 is LNHDA, CDR2 SQIVND (reference sequence). The CDR3 sequence is 14 residues long.

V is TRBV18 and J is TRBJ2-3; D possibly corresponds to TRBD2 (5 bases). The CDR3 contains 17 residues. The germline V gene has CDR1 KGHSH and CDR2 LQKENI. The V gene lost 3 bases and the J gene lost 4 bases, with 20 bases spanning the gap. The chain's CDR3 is CASSPVAGIGHSDTQYF. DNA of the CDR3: TGTGCCAGCTCACCCGTCGCGGGCATTGGTCATTCAGATACGCAGTATTTT. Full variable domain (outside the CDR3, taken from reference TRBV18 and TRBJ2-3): NAGVMQNPRHLVRRRGQEARLRCSPMKGHSHVYWYRQLPEEGLKFMVYLQKENIIDESGMPKERFSAEFPKEGPSILRIQQVVRGDSAAYFCASSPVAGIGHSDTQYFGPGTRLTVL.